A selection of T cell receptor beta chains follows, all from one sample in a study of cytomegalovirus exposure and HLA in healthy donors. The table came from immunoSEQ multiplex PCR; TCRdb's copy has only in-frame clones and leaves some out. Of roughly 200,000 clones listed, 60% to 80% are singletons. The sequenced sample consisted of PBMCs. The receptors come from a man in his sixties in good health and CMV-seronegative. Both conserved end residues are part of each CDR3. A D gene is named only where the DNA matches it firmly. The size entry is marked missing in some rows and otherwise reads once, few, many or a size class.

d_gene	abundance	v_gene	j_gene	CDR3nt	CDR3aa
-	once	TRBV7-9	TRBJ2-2	TGTTCCAGCAGCCTGTTTTTCGGGGAGCTGTTTTTT	CSSSLFFGELFF
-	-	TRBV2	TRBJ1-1	TGTGCCAGCAGTCAACAGATAGTAGACACTGAAGCTTTCTTT	CASSQQIVDTEAFF
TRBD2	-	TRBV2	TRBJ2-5	TGTGCCAGCAGGGCCAGGACTAGTAGGGGCCAAGAGACCCAGTACTTC	CASRARTSRGQETQYF
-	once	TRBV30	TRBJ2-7	TGTGCCTGGATGGGCAGCAGCCTAACCTACGAGCAGTACTTC	CAWMGSSLTYEQYF
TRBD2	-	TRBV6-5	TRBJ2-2	TGTGCCAGCAGCCTGACTAGCGGCAGCACCGGGGAGCTGTTTTTT	CASSLTSGSTGELFF
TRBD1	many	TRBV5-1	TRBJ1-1	TGCGCCAGCAGCTTGGGGACAGGTGAGGCAGAGGCTTTCTTT	CASSLGTGEAEAFF
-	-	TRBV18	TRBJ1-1	TGTGCCAGCTCACCCTCGATGACAGCCCCGAACACTGAAGCTTTCTTT	CASSPSMTAPNTEAFF
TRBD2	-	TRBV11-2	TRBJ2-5	TGTGCCAGCAGCTTACGGTTCAGCGGGACGGACCAAGAGACCCAGTACTTC	CASSLRFSGTDQETQYF
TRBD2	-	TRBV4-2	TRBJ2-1	TGTGCCAGCAGCCAAGAAACCCTGGGACTAGCGGTCTACAATGAGCAGTTCTTC	CASSQETLGLAVYNEQFF
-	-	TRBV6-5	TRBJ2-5	TGTGCCAGCAGGACAACAGTTAACTTC	CASRTTVNF
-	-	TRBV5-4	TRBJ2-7	TGTGCCAGCAGCTTGGCCAGTTTCCCCTACGAGCAGTACTTC	CASSLASFPYEQYF
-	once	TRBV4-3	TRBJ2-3	TGCGCCAGCAGCCAAGGGACATCCGGGAGAGGCACAGATACGCAGTATTTT	CASSQGTSGRGTDTQYF
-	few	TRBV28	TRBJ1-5	TGTGCCAGCAGTTTACTGGAGGGAACAATCAATAGCAATCAGCCCCAGCATTTT	CASSLLEGTINSNQPQHF
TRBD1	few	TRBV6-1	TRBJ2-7	TGTGCCAGCAGTGGACGAGAGGACAGGGAGCAGTACTTC	CASSGREDREQYF
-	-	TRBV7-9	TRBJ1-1	TGTGCCAGCAGTGTCGGATCGTCACGGGGTGAAGCTTTCTTT	CASSVGSSRGEAFF
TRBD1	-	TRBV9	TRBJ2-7	TGTGCCAGCAGCGAAACAGGGGGAAGGGACGAGCAGTACTTC	CASSETGGRDEQYF
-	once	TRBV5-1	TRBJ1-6	TGCGCCAGCAGCTTGGAACAGGTGTATAATTCACCCCTCCACTTT	CASSLEQVYNSPLHF
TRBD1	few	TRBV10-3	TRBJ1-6	TGTGCCATCAGTGAGCGGGGGAGACAGGGAAGTTCACCCCTCAACTTT	CAISERGRQGSSPLNF
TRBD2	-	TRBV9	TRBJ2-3	TGTGCCAGCAGCGGAAGCGGGACTAGCGGGAGAACAGATACGCAGTATTTT	CASSGSGTSGRTDTQYF
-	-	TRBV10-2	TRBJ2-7	TGCGCCAGCAGTGAGTCGGCAAGCGAAGGCTACGAGCAGTACTTC	CASSESASEGYEQYF
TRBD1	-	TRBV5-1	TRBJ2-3	TGCGCCAGCAGCCTCCGACAGGGGAGTAGGAGATTCACAGATACGCAGTATTTT	CASSLRQGSRRFTDTQYF
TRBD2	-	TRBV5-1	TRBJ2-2	TGCGCCAGCAGCCCGGCCCTAGCGGGGGGCGCGAACACCGGGGAGCTGTTTTTT	CASSPALAGGANTGELFF
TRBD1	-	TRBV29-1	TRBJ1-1	TGCAGCGTTGAAAGGCAGGGGGCAAGATATACCACTGAAGCTTTCTTT	CSVERQGARYTTEAFF
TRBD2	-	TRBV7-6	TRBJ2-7	TGTGCCAGCAGCTTAGGGACTAGCGGGAGCCCTGAGCAGTACTTC	CASSLGTSGSPEQYF
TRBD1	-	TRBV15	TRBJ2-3	TGTGCCACCAGCAGAGGAGCGTTGTCGGGAAGACAGGGCGCGCAGTATTTT	CATSRGALSGRQGAQYF
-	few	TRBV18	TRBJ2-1	TGTGCCAGCTCACCACCCGTGGAGAATGAGCAGTTCTTC	CASSPPVENEQFF
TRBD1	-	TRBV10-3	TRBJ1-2	TGTGCCATTACAGGGGGCGTTTATGGCTACACCTTC	CAITGGVYGYTF
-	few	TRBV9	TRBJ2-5	TGTGCCAGCAGCGTAGCCACCCTAGGTAGCGGACCTTCCCAAGAGACCCAGTACTTC	CASSVATLGSGPSQETQYF
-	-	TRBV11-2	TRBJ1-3	TGTGCCAGCAGCTTACTCCCCCAGGGTCCACGATATTTT	CASSLLPQGPRYF
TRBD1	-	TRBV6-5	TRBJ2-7	TGTGCCAGCAGAACGGACAGGACCTACGAGCAGTACTTC	CASRTDRTYEQYF
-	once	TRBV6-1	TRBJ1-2	TGTGCCAGCAGTGCGACTTGGCGGTATGGCTACACCTTC	CASSATWRYGYTF
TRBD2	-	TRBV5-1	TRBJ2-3	TGCGCCAGCAGCGAGGGACTAGGTGGAGATACGCAGTATTTT	CASSEGLGGDTQYF
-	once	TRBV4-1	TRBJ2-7	TGCGCCAGCAGCCAAGATACGGCGGCGGGGCCCCGCTCCTACGAGCAGTACTTC	CASSQDTAAGPRSYEQYF
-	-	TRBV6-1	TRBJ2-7	TGTGCCAGCAGTCCCCGGACGGGGGCCTACGAGCAGTACTTC	CASSPRTGAYEQYF
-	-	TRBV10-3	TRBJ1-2	TGTGCCATCAGTGGGGGGCAGGGCTACACCTTC	CAISGGQGYTF
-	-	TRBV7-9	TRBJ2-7	TGTGCCAGCAGCCCGGCCGACTACAAATACTACGAGCAGTACTTC	CASSPADYKYYEQYF
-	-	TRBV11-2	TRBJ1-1	TGTGCCAGCAGCTTAGAGGGAGGGGCAATGAACACTGAAGCTTTCTTT	CASSLEGGAMNTEAFF
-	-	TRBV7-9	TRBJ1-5	TGTGCCAGCAGCTTTACCGGGGAGAGCAATCAGCCCCAGCATTTT	CASSFTGESNQPQHF
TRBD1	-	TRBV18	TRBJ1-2	TGTGCCAGCTCACCGGGACAGGGTCGGTCTGATGGCTACACCTTC	CASSPGQGRSDGYTF
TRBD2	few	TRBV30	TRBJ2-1	TGTGCCTGGACAGCGGGAGGGCCTTCCTTGAGCTACAATGAGCAGTTCTTC	CAWTAGGPSLSYNEQFF
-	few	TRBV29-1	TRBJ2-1	TGCAGCGTTGAACAACACTCTGGAGGAAAAGGTTCCTACAATGAGCAGTTCTTC	CSVEQHSGGKGSYNEQFF
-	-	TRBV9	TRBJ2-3	TGTGCCAGCTCCCGGGACTTAAGCACAGATACGCAGTATTTT	CASSRDLSTDTQYF
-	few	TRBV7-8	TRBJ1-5	TGTGCCAGCAGCTTACTCCCGATCATAGGATCGGGTCAGCCCCAGCATTTT	CASSLLPIIGSGQPQHF
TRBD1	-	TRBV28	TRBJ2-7	TGTGCCAGCAGTTTACGGGGACAGCTCTACGAGCAGTACTTC	CASSLRGQLYEQYF
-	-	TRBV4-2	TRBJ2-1	TGTGCCAGCAGCCAAGATCGGGCTAGCTCTTACAATGAGCAGTTCTTC	CASSQDRASSYNEQFF
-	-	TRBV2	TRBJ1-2	TGTGCCAGCAAAGCGCGGGATTCCTATGGCTACACCTTC	CASKARDSYGYTF
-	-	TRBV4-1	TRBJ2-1	TGCGCCAGCAGCCAAGGACCGACGGGGACCTACAATGAGCAGTTCTTC	CASSQGPTGTYNEQFF
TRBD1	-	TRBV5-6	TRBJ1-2	TGTGCCAGCAGCTTTTCCCCCGGGACAGCTAACTATGGCTACACCTTC	CASSFSPGTANYGYTF
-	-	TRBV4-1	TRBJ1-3	TGCGCCAGCAGCCAAGGTGAACAGGCCGGCTCTGGAAACACCATATATTTT	CASSQGEQAGSGNTIYF
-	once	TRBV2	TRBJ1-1	TGTGCCAGCAGGTTCGGGAAATTAAGCCCGAACACTGAAGCTTTCTTT	CASRFGKLSPNTEAFF
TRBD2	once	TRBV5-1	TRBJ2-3	TGCGCCAGCACCGGGACTAGCGGGGGCACAGATACGCAGTATTTT	CASTGTSGGTDTQYF
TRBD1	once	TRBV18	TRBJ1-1	TGTGCCAGCTCACTCTTACCGCTGGACAGGGACGTAGAAGCTTTCTTT	CASSLLPLDRDVEAFF
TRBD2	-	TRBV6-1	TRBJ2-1	TGTGCCAGCAGTGTTCCGGGACTAGCGGGAGGACGTGAGCAGTTCTTC	CASSVPGLAGGREQFF
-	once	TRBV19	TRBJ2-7	TGTGCCAGTAGTATCGGAGGGGTGAGAGGGGACGAGCAGTACTTC	CASSIGGVRGDEQYF
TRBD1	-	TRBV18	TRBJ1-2	TGTGCCAGCTCTCCCGGACAGGCTAACTATGGCTACACCTTC	CASSPGQANYGYTF
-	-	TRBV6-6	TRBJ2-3	TGTACCTCCGGGCAGGGGACAGATACGCAGTATTTT	CTSGQGTDTQYF
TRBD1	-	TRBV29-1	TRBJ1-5	TGCAGCGTTGGGACAGGGGGGGACCAGCCCCAGAATTTT	CSVGTGGDQPQNF
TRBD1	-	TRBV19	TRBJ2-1	TGTGCCAGTAGTATAGACTCGGCCGGGACAGCGAGCCCAGCTGAGCAGTTCTTC	CASSIDSAGTASPAEQFF
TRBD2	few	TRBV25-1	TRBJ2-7	TGTGCCAGCAGTGATGAGCGGGGGATCTCCTACGAGCAGTACTTC	CASSDERGISYEQYF
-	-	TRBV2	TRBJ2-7	TGTGCCAGCAGTCGGACAGTAAGGAGCTACGAGCAGTACTTC	CASSRTVRSYEQYF